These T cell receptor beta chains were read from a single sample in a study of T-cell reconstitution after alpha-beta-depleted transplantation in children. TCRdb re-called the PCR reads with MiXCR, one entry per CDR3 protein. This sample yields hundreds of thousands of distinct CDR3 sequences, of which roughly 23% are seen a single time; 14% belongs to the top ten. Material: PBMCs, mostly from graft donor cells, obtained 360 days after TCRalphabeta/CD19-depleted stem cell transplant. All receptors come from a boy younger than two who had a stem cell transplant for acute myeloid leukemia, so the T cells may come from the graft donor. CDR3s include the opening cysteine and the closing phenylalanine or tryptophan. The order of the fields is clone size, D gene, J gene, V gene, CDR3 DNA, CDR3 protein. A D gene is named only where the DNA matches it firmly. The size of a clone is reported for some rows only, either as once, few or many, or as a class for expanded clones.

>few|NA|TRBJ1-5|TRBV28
TGTGCCAGCAGTTTGCGTCGGGGTAGCAATCAGCCCCAGCATTTT
CASSLRRGSNQPQHF
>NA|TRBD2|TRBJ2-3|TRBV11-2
TGTGCCAGCAGCTTAACTATCCGACTAGCGGGGGGGCGAAAAGATACGCAGTATTTT
CASSLTIRLAGGRKDTQYF
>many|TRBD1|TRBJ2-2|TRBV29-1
TGCAGCGTTGAGGGACAGGGGTACACCGGGGAGCTGTTTTTT
CSVEGQGYTGELFF
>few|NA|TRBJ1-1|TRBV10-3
TGTGCAGCCGGGACATCGAACACTGAAGCTTTCTTT
CAAGTSNTEAFF
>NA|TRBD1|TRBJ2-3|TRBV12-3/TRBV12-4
TGTGCCAGCATCCGGCAGGGGGTCACAGATACGCAGTATTTT
CASIRQGVTDTQYF
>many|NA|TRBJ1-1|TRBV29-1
TGCAGCGTTGGATCGCGGATGGGCACTGAAGCTTTCTTT
CSVGSRMGTEAFF
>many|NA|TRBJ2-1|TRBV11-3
TGTGCCAGCAGCCCCCGGAAGGCATGGGGGGACAATGAGCAGTTCTTC
CASSPRKAWGDNEQFF
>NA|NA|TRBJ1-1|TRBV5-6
TGTGCCAGCAGCTTGGGGCTAGAACCAGAAGCTTTCTTT
CASSLGLEPEAFF
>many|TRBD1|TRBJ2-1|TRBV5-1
TGCGCCAGCAGCTGGACAGGTGCGAACAATGAGCAGTTCTTC
CASSWTGANNEQFF
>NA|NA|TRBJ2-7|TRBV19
TGTGCCAGTAGTTACCGGGACCAGTACCGCTACGAGCAGTACTTC
CASSYRDQYRYEQYF
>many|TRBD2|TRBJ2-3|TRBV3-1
TGTGCCAGCAGCCCGGACGCGAGCGGGGGCTCAGATACGCAGTATTTT
CASSPDASGGSDTQYF
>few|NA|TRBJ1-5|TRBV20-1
TGCAGTGCTCCACAGGGATGGGGCAATCAGCCCCAGCATTTT
CSAPQGWGNQPQHF
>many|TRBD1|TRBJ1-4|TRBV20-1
TGCAGTGCTAGAGGGGGGACAGCCTATGAAAAACTGTTTTTT
CSARGGTAYEKLFF
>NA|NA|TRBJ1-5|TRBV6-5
TGTGCCAGCAGTTACTCGAGGGTACGGGGCAATCAGCCCCAGCATTTT
CASSYSRVRGNQPQHF
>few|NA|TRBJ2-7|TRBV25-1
TGTGCCAGCAGTGCCTCCTTGGCAGGGGGGTACGAGCAGTACTTC
CASSASLAGGYEQYF
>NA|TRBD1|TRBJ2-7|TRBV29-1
TGCAGCGCTAGGGACAGGGGCTCCGAGCAGTACTTC
CSARDRGSEQYF
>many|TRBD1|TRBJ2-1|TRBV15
TGTGCCACCAGCATGGACAGGGCTACCTACAATGAGCAGTTCTTC
CATSMDRATYNEQFF
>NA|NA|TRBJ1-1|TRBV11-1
TGTGCCAGCAGCTTAGCGAGGTCCTACAGGGTCACGGGCACTGAAGCTTTCTTT
CASSLARSYRVTGTEAFF
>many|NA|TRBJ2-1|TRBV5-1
TGCGCCAGCAGCTTGGAAAGGGGTCACAATGAGCAGTTCTTC
CASSLERGHNEQFF
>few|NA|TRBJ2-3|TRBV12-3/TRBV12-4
TGTGCCAGCAGTTCCCGTGGACCGAAAACAGATACGCAGTATTTT
CASSSRGPKTDTQYF
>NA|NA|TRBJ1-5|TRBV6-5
TGTGCCAGCAGTTACTCGTCTGGGTACCAGCCCCAGCATTTT
CASSYSSGYQPQHF
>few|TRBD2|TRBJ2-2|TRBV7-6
TGTGCCAGCAGCTTGCTAGCGGGAACGTCCGGGGAGCTGTTTTTT
CASSLLAGTSGELFF
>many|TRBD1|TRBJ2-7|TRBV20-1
TGCAGTGCTCCGTCGGACAGGGCCCCCTACGAGCAGTACTTC
CSAPSDRAPYEQYF
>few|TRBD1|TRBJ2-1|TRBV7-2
TGTGCCAGCAGCGCATCGGGACAGATCTACAATGAGCAGTTCTTC
CASSASGQIYNEQFF
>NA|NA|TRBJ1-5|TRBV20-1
TGCAGTGCTAGATTGGGGCGCGGTCAGCCCCAGCATTTT
CSARLGRGQPQHF
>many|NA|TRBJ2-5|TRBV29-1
TGCAGCGTTGAAGGTGTACGTTATCTGGGGTGGGAGACCCAGTACTTC
CSVEGVRYLGWETQYF
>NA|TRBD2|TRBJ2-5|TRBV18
TGTGCCAGCTCACCACAAGCGGGGGGCTCAGAGACCCAGTACTTC
CASSPQAGGSETQYF
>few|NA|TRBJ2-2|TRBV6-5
TGTGCCAGCAGTTACAGGCGGACTGGGAACACCGGGGAGCTGTTTTTT
CASSYRRTGNTGELFF
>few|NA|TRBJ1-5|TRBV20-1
TGCAGTGCTAGGGGAACTCGGGGAAATCAGCCCCAGCATTTT
CSARGTRGNQPQHF
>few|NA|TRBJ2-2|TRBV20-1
TGCAGTGCTATGATGACATACACCGGGGAGCTGTTTTTT
CSAMMTYTGELFF
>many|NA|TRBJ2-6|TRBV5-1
TGCGCCAGCTGTACAATGGGTACTGGGGCCAACGTCCTGACTTTC
CASCTMGTGANVLTF
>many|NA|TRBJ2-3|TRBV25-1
TGTGCCAGCAGTGACAGGGGACGTGCGAGAGATACGCAGTATTTT
CASSDRGRARDTQYF
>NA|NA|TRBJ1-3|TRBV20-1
TGCAGTGCTAGACAGGGATCCCCTGGAAACACCATATATTTT
CSARQGSPGNTIYF
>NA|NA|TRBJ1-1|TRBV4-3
TGCGCCAGCAGCCAAGAAACTTTATCGGCCACTGAAGCTTTCTTT
CASSQETLSATEAFF
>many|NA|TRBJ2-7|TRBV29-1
TGCAGCGTTCAGGGGGGATACGAGCAGTACTTC
CSVQGGYEQYF
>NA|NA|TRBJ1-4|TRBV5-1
TGCGCCAGCAGCTTTAGTGGACAGAGGAATGAAAAACTGTTTTTT
CASSFSGQRNEKLFF
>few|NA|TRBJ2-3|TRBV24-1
TGTGCCACCAGTGATGCAGGGATAAGGACAGATACGCAGTATTTT
CATSDAGIRTDTQYF
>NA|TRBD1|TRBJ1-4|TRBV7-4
TGTGCCAGCAGCTTAGGACAGGGAACAACTAATGAAAAACTGTTTTTT
CASSLGQGTTNEKLFF
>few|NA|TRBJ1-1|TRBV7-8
TGTGCCAGCAGCTTAGTGGACACTCGGAGCACTGAAGCTTTCTTT
CASSLVDTRSTEAFF
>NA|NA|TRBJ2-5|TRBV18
TGTGCCAGCTCACCACTTGACGGGCTAGGCCAAGAGACCCAGTACTTC
CASSPLDGLGQETQYF
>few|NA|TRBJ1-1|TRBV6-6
TGTGCCAGCAGGGGACTTCCTTACACTGAAGCTTTCTTT
CASRGLPYTEAFF
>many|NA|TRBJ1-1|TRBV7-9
TGTGCCAGCACTCCCTGGGAATCGAATGCTTTCTTT
CASTPWESNAFF
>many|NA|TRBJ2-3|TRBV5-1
TGCGCCAGCAGCTTGTCCTGGGTGGGAGGTTCCACAGATACGCAGTATTTT
CASSLSWVGGSTDTQYF
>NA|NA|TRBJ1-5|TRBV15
TGTGCCACCCCCCCCAGGCTATGCTATAGCAATCAGCCCCAGCATTTT
CATPPRLCYSNQPQHF
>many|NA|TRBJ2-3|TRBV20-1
TGCAGCGCCCTCGGTGGGACGCAGTATTTT
CSALGGTQYF
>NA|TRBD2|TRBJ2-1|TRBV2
TGTGCCACAGTCCCGGGACTAGCGGGTAATGAGCAGTTCTTC
CATVPGLAGNEQFF
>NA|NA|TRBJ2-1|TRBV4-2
TGTGCCAGCAGCCCTCGGGGAGGGGGAAGATACAATGAGCAGTTCTTC
CASSPRGGGRYNEQFF
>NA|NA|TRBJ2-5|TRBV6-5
TGTGCCAGCAGTTACTTCGGCCAGGGCGAGACCCAGTACTTC
CASSYFGQGETQYF
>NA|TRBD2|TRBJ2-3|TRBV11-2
TGTGCCAGCAGCTTAGAAGGGACTAGCGGGGGGTTCGATACGCAGTATTTT
CASSLEGTSGGFDTQYF
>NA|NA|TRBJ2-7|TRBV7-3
TGTGCCAGCAGCTTATCGGACGCTGACGAGCAGTACTTC
CASSLSDADEQYF
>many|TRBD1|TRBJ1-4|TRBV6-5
TGTGCCAGCAGTCCTGGACAGGGGTGGGAAAAACTGTTTTTT
CASSPGQGWEKLFF
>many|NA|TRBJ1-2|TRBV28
TGTGCCAGCACCCTTGGGACATTTAACTATGGCTACACCTTC
CASTLGTFNYGYTF